This is a list of T cell receptor beta chains from one sample in a study of cytomegalovirus exposure and HLA in healthy donors. The protocol was immunoSEQ multiplex PCR, while the TCRdb copy is restricted to in-frame clones and leaves out a portion. The data hold roughly 150,000 clones, with 60% to 80% observed a single time. The sequencing sample was made of PBMCs. These receptors all come from a man between 18 and 29 years old in good health and CMV-seropositive. CDR3s include the opening cysteine and the closing phenylalanine or tryptophan. Each record gives: clone size, V gene, D gene, J gene, CDR3 DNA, CDR3 protein. The D gene is left open where the match is weak. Only some rows state a clone size, as once, few, many or a class for expanded clones.

NA	TRBV28	TRBD1	TRBJ2-7	TGTGCCAGCAGTCTACCGGGACAGGGCTCCTACGAGCAGTACTTC	CASSLPGQGSYEQYF
NA	TRBV25-1	NA	TRBJ1-2	TGTGCCAGCAGTGACAGCGCTAACTATGGCTACACCTTC	CASSDSANYGYTF
NA	TRBV29-1	NA	TRBJ2-7	TGCAGCGTTGGGGGGGACAGTACCGTCCTCTACGAGCAGCACTTC	CSVGGDSTVLYEQHF
NA	TRBV19	NA	TRBJ2-5	TGTGCCAGTAAAACTGGGGGCGGATACCAAGAGACCCAGTACTTC	CASKTGGGYQETQYF
NA	TRBV2	NA	TRBJ2-1	TGTGCCACCGCTGAGGTGAGCTCCTACAATGAGCAGTTCTTC	CATAEVSSYNEQFF
few	TRBV13	TRBD2	TRBJ2-1	TGTGCCAGCAGCTTAATGACTAGCGGGACAAGATCCTACAATGAGCAGTTCTTC	CASSLMTSGTRSYNEQFF
NA	TRBV7-3	NA	TRBJ1-2	TGTGCCAGCAGCGACCAATCGACAGTCTATGGCTACACCTTC	CASSDQSTVYGYTF
NA	TRBV30	TRBD2	TRBJ2-1	TGTGCCTGGGAAGGGACTAGCGGATACAATGAGCAGTTCTTC	CAWEGTSGYNEQFF
NA	TRBV6-1	TRBD1	TRBJ2-5	TGTGCCAGCAGTGAAGGATTAGACAGGGCTTACCAAGAGACCCAGTACTTC	CASSEGLDRAYQETQYF
NA	TRBV13	NA	TRBJ2-1	TGTGCCAGCAGCTTAGGGTCCCATGGGGGCCATGAGCAGTTCTTC	CASSLGSHGGHEQFF
NA	TRBV4-2	NA	TRBJ2-5	NA	CASSQVAAGAEYF
NA	TRBV7-3	NA	TRBJ2-5	TGTGCCAGCGCGGGGGCAGGGCGGGAGACCCAGTACTTC	CASAGAGRETQYF
NA	TRBV7-8	NA	TRBJ1-5	TGTGCCAGCTCAGGGAGGGGTAACGAGCCCCAGCATTTT	CASSGRGNEPQHF
NA	TRBV7-8	TRBD2	TRBJ2-1	TGTGCCAGCAGCCCTGGGGTAGCGGGAAACAATGAGCAGTTCTTC	CASSPGVAGNNEQFF
once	TRBV2	NA	TRBJ2-3	TGTGCCAGCAGTCGTCGACTCACAGATACGCAGTATTTT	CASSRRLTDTQYF
few	TRBV4-1	NA	TRBJ2-2	TGCGCCAGCAGCCAAGATGGAGCGAACACCGGGGAGCTGTTTTTT	CASSQDGANTGELFF
NA	TRBV11-3	NA	TRBJ2-7	TGTGCCAGCTCGGCATCTGCGGGAACCTACGAGCAGTACTTC	CASSASAGTYEQYF
NA	TRBV28	NA	TRBJ2-5	TGTGCCAGCAGCTTGCACAGCACTCAAGAGACCCAGTACTTC	CASSLHSTQETQYF
NA	TRBV10-3	NA	TRBJ1-2	TGTGCCATTAGGGAGGACAGAACCTATGGCTACACCTTC	CAIREDRTYGYTF
NA	TRBV4-2	NA	TRBJ2-5	TGTGCCAGCAGCCAAGGGACCGGGAGCGGATCCGGAGAGACCCAGTACTTC	CASSQGTGSGSGETQYF
NA	TRBV28	NA	TRBJ2-5	TGTGCCAGCACCTACCTCCTCGAGGGTACGGAGACCCAGTACTTC	CASTYLLEGTETQYF
few	TRBV9	NA	TRBJ2-1	TGTGCCAGCAGCGTAGATGAGGGCCATGAGCAGTTCTTC	CASSVDEGHEQFF
NA	TRBV28	NA	TRBJ1-2	TGTGCCGCCGGGGGGGGCGCAGGTGGCTACACCTTC	CAAGGGAGGYTF
NA	TRBV6-5	TRBD1	TRBJ2-7	TGTGCCAGCAGTAGAGACAGGGTCAACGAGCAGTACTTC	CASSRDRVNEQYF
NA	TRBV5-1	TRBD2	TRBJ2-1	TGCGCCAGCAGCTCCGGACTAGCGGGAGGAGTTATCGATGAGCAGTTCTTC	CASSSGLAGGVIDEQFF
NA	TRBV10-1	TRBD2	TRBJ2-7	TGCGCCAGCTCGGGCAGGGGGACTAGCTTCCACGAGCAGTACTTC	CASSGRGTSFHEQYF
NA	TRBV5-1	TRBD2	TRBJ2-1	TGCGCCAGCAGCTTGATGGGACTAGGCTCGGATGAGCAGTTCTTC	CASSLMGLGSDEQFF
NA	TRBV5-6	NA	TRBJ1-3	TGTGCCAGCAGCTTCACAGGGTCTGGAAACACCATATATTTT	CASSFTGSGNTIYF
NA	TRBV7-8	NA	TRBJ2-7	TGTGCCAGCAGCCATAGGGGTTACGAGCAGTACTTC	CASSHRGYEQYF
NA	TRBV7-6	NA	TRBJ1-5	TGTGCCAGCAGCTCCTTCGGGGGGGCCCATCAGCCCCAGCATTTT	CASSSFGGAHQPQHF
NA	TRBV6-4	TRBD1	TRBJ2-3	TGTGCCAGCAGTGAGACAGGGGGCCTCGCAGATACGCAGTATTTT	CASSETGGLADTQYF
NA	TRBV21-1	NA	TRBJ1-2	TGTGCCAGCAGCAAATCGGCAGGGGGGTTCTATGGCTACACCTTC	CASSKSAGGFYGYTF
NA	TRBV19	TRBD1	TRBJ2-3	TGTGCCAGTAGTGCAGACAGGGGCACAGATACGCAGTATTTT	CASSADRGTDTQYF
NA	TRBV28	TRBD1	TRBJ2-1	TGTGCCAGCAGCCCCGGGACAGGGGGTTACAATGAGCAGTTCTTC	CASSPGTGGYNEQFF
NA	TRBV25-1	TRBD2	TRBJ2-3	TGTGCCAGCAGTGTGCGGCTAGCGGGCCCTAGCACAGATACGCAGTATTTT	CASSVRLAGPSTDTQYF
NA	TRBV6-5	NA	TRBJ2-5	TGTGCCAGCAGTTACTTTCCAGGGGAGACCCAGTACTTC	CASSYFPGETQYF
NA	TRBV5-1	TRBD2	TRBJ2-2	TGCGCCAGCGGAGCGGGACTTTACACCGGGGAGCTGTTTTTT	CASGAGLYTGELFF
NA	TRBV4-2	TRBD1	TRBJ1-2	TGTGCCAGCAGCCAGGGGACAGTTTCGACCTATGGCTACACCTTC	CASSQGTVSTYGYTF
NA	TRBV10-3	TRBD1	TRBJ2-7	TGTGCCAGCGGGACAGGGGAATACGAGCAGTACTTC	CASGTGEYEQYF
NA	TRBV6-5	TRBD2	TRBJ2-5	TGTGCCAGCAGTTACCCGGGACTAGCGGAGACCCAGTACTTC	CASSYPGLAETQYF
few	TRBV29-1	NA	TRBJ1-1	TGCAGCGTTGCCCATGGGAGGGGCGCTGAAGCTTTCTTT	CSVAHGRGAEAFF
NA	TRBV7-2	TRBD1	TRBJ1-3	TGTGCCAGCAGCCCGACAGGGATCTCTGGAAACACCATATATTTT	CASSPTGISGNTIYF
NA	TRBV14	NA	TRBJ1-2	TGTGCCAGCAGCCAAGATCGTCGGCGGAACTATGGCTACACCTTC	CASSQDRRRNYGYTF
NA	TRBV6-5	TRBD2	TRBJ2-1	TGTGCCAGCAGTTTGGGCGGGAGGGGGAATGAGCAGTTCTTC	CASSLGGRGNEQFF
NA	TRBV30	TRBD1	TRBJ2-3	TGTGCCTGGAGTCAACAGGGGTCTAGCACAGATACGCAGTATTTT	CAWSQQGSSTDTQYF
NA	TRBV18	TRBD1	TRBJ1-1	TGTGCCAGCTCAAAGGGACAGGGGGACACTGAAGCTTTCTTT	CASSKGQGDTEAFF
NA	TRBV7-7	TRBD1	TRBJ2-7	TGTGCTAGCAGCCAGGACAGGGCCTACGAGCAGTACTTC	CASSQDRAYEQYF
NA	TRBV6-5	NA	TRBJ2-7	TGTGCCAGCAGTTACTCCACTACCCCACCCTACGAGCAGTACTTC	CASSYSTTPPYEQYF
NA	TRBV19	NA	TRBJ2-3	TGTGCCAGTAGTATAGATAGCGGAGCCCCGGATACGCAGTATTTT	CASSIDSGAPDTQYF
NA	TRBV18	TRBD2	TRBJ2-1	TGTGCCAGCTCACCATTACTAGCGACAAGCTCCTACAATGAGCAGTTCTTC	CASSPLLATSSYNEQFF
few	TRBV4-2	NA	TRBJ2-7	TGTGCCAGCGCTTCGGTTCTAGCGACCTACGAGCAGTACTTC	CASASVLATYEQYF
NA	TRBV7-8	NA	TRBJ2-3	TGTGCCAGCAGCTCTGACAGCCCTTTCAGAGGTACGCAGTATTTT	CASSSDSPFRGTQYF
NA	TRBV7-9	NA	TRBJ1-1	TGTGCCAGCAGCTTGGTTACAGGGTCAGTATCTGAAGCTTTCTTT	CASSLVTGSVSEAFF
few	TRBV6-1	TRBD1	TRBJ2-4	TGTGCCAGCCGGAGTCGGACAGGGCTAAACATTCAGTACTTC	CASRSRTGLNIQYF
once	TRBV19	TRBD2	TRBJ2-3	TGTGCCAGTAGACCGACTAGCAAAGGAGATACGCAGTATTTT	CASRPTSKGDTQYF
NA	TRBV7-3	TRBD2	TRBJ2-7	TGTGCCAGCAGCAGCAGAGTAGCGGGAGTGGCGGAGCAGTACTTC	CASSSRVAGVAEQYF
NA	TRBV18	NA	TRBJ2-7	TGTGCCAGCTCACCACCTTTTTTGCGGGACAGATCCTACGAGCAGTACTTC	CASSPPFLRDRSYEQYF
few	TRBV6-1	TRBD1	TRBJ1-1	TGTGCCAGCAGATTCCAGGGGGCCTTGGATCAAGCTTTCTTT	CASRFQGALDQAFF
NA	TRBV30	NA	TRBJ1-4	TGTGCCTGGAGTGTACTGGGGGAGGGAAAACTGTTTTTT	CAWSVLGEGKLFF
NA	TRBV5-4	TRBD1	TRBJ2-5	TGTGCCAGCAGCAATGGACAGGCATACCAAGAGACCCAGTACTTC	CASSNGQAYQETQYF